One T cell receptor beta chain is described in this entry. Its antigen is currently unknown. These data originate in a study of cytomegalovirus exposure and HLA in healthy donors. General observations from the study: Most of the CMV-associated TCR beta chains (in a later analysis) appeared to be HLA-restricted.

The CDR3 is 19 amino acids. V shed 5 bases and J 4 bases; nucleotides not matched to a gene: 18. Germline lookup yields CDR1 SEHNR and CDR2 FQNEAQ (reference sequence). Amplification used 60 Vbeta primers and 13 Jbeta primers. Libraries were prepared by immunoSEQ multiplex PCR; TCRdb keeps only in-frame clonotypes and omits some of them. This sample has 95,000 to 150,000 clones, with 75% to 85% found just once. The donors gave bone marrow, and they were healthy. The chain recombines TRBV7-9 with TRBJ2-3; the match to TRBD1 covers 10 bases. Sequenced sample: PBMCs. The TCR originated in a man aged 35 to 55 in good health and CMV-seronegative. The CDR3 region is CASSAPGTGEWRKADTQYF. DNA for the CDR3: TGTGCCAGCAGCGCCCCCGGGACAGGGGAATGGAGAAAGGCAGATACGCAGTATTTT.